Listed here are 19 T cell receptor beta chains from one sample, sequenced in a study of blood T cell repertoires in COVID-19. Profiling relied on immunoSEQ multiplex PCR, and the TCRdb table lists in-frame clones only, not all of them. In the table there are some 140,000 clones, approximately 77% of which are singletons. Sequenced input: peripheral blood. All receptors derive from a man aged 80 or over with acute or convalescent COVID-19.

This chain joins TRBV18 and TRBJ2-5, with a possible D match to TRBD2 (6 bases). V gave up 4 bases and J gave up 3 bases, with 15 bases separating them. Germline assignment: CDR1 KGHSH and CDR2 LQKENI. The CDR3 is made up of 15 amino acids. In nucleotides, the CDR3 is TGTGCCAGCTCACGCGGGGCGAGGGCGGAAGAGACCCAGTACTTC. This sequence encodes CASSRGARAEETQYF.

Sample share makes this clone medium-sized. The chain is built from TRBV28 and TRBJ1-2, with 8 bases matching TRBD1. There are 15 residues in the CDR3. Unmatched junction bases numbered 8, after V lost 6 bases and J lost 2 bases. Germline V gives CDR1 MDHEN, CDR2 SYDVKM. CDR3 in DNA: TGTGCCAGCAGGATAGGGACAGGAAGGAACTATGGCTACACCTTC. It yields the protein CASRIGTGRNYGYTF.

The chain joins TRBV18 to TRBJ1-4, with a possible D match to TRBD1 (5 bases). Per germline, CDR1 KGHSH and CDR2 LQKENI. The CDR3 contains 15 residues. The germline V and J ends were trimmed by 6 bases and 3 bases, with 14 bases remaining between them. The CDR3 loop reads CASSTRRGPNEKLFF. The CDR3 DNA reads as TGTGCCAGCTCTACGAGGAGGGGACCTAATGAAAAACTGTTTTTT.

The genes are TRBV19 and TRBJ2-7, with 7 positions matching TRBD1. Germline V gene sequence: CDR1 LNHDA, CDR2 SQIVND (reference sequence). The CDR3 contains 14 residues. The V segment lost 3 bases and the J segment 5 bases; nucleotides outside the gene matches: 7. The CDR3 protein is CASSMGGQVDEQYF. The CDR3 coding sequence is TGTGCCAGTAGTATGGGTGGACAGGTCGACGAGCAGTACTTC.

The chain links TRBV5-1 to TRBJ1-2; no definite D call. This CDR3 has 14 residues. V was pared by 4 bases and J by 5 bases, with 15 bases between. The germline V gene encodes CDR1 SGHRS and CDR2 YFSETQ. The CDR3 here is CASSPADSTYGYTF. DNA for the CDR3: TGCGCCAGCAGCCCGGCGGACTCAACGTATGGCTACACCTTC.

This clone was recorded at least ten times. The chain couples TRBV30 to TRBJ1-6; D gene ambiguous. The germline CDR1 and CDR2 sequences are GTSNPN and SVGIG (reference sequence). Trimming removed 1 base from V and 4 bases from J, with 8 bases in between. This CDR3 has 14 residues. The CDR3 region is CAWSDGLYNSPLHF. The DNA for the CDR3 is TGTGCCTGGAGTGATGGCTTGTATAATTCACCCCTCCACTTT.

J is TRBJ2-6 and V is TRBV27; D may be TRBD1 (6 bases). V lost 4 bases and J 0 bases, leaving 10 bases between the germline ends. The CDR3 covers 16 residues. Per germline, CDR1 MNHEY and CDR2 SMNVEV (reference sequence). CDR3 sequence (DNA): TGTGCCAGCAGTTCAACAGGGAACTCTGGGGCCAACGTCCTGACTTTC. This gives the protein CASSSTGNSGANVLTF.

In this sample, this clone turned up once. This chain joins TRBV7-8 and TRBJ1-2; D gene unclear. The CDR3 spans 13 residues. The V gene lost 2 bases and the J gene lost 0 bases, with 4 bases spanning the gap. Germline values: CDR1 SGHVS, CDR2 FQNEAQ. CDR3 sequence reads: CASSLITNYGYTF. CDR3 nucleotides: TGTGCCAGCAGCTTAATCACTAACTATGGCTACACCTTC. Full variable domain (outside the CDR3, taken from reference TRBV7-8 and TRBJ1-2): GAGVSQSPRYKVAKRGQDVALRCDPISGHVSLFWYQQALGQGPEFLTYFQNEAQLDKSGLPSDRFFAERPEGSVSTLKIQRTQQEDSAVYLCASSLITNYGYTFGSGTRLTVV.

The chain employs TRBV19 and TRBJ1-2; 9 positions match TRBD1. J lost 6 bases, V lost 7 bases, and 9 bases had no gene match. Germline CDR1 is LNHDA and CDR2 is SQIVND (reference sequence). CDR3 length: 14 residues. The CDR3 region is CASTAWGTGNGYTF. CDR3 sequence (DNA): TGTGCCAGTACGGCGTGGGGGACAGGGAATGGCTACACCTTC.

The chain uses TRBV6-5 and TRBJ1-3; TRBD1 is a possible D gene (6 bases). V was trimmed by 0 bases and J by 2 bases, leaving 11 bases between them. The CDR3 length is 16 residues. The germline V gene has CDR1 MNHEY and CDR2 SVGAGI. The chain's CDR3 is CASSYSMAGAGNTIYF. The CDR3 bases are TGTGCCAGCAGTTACTCGATGGCAGGGGCTGGAAACACCATATATTTT.

This chain connects TRBV15 to TRBJ1-6; TRBD1 might be the D (5 bases). The CDR3 has 15 residues. V was pared by 0 bases and J by 10 bases, with 13 bases between. Germline V CDR1 and CDR2: LNHNV, YYDKDF (reference sequence). For the CDR3, the DNA is TGTGCCACCAGCAGAGAACTCAAGGAGGGGTCACCCCTCCACTTT. Translating it yields CATSRELKEGSPLHF.

The rearrangement uses TRBV4-3 and TRBJ1-6; 9 bases are a match to TRBD1. The CDR3 extends over 15 amino acids. The junction had 11 bases not matched to a gene; V was cut back by 8 bases and J by 9 bases. Looked up from germline, CDR1 is LGHNA and CDR2 is YSLEER. The CDR3 here is CASGRETGGGSPLHF. CDR3 DNA: TGCGCCAGCGGACGAGAGACAGGGGGGGGTTCACCCCTCCACTTT.

This chain joins TRBV6-6 and TRBJ2-1; 9 positions match TRBD1. J gave up 6 bases and V 5 bases, and 14 bases lay outside the gene matches. This CDR3 has 17 amino acids. CDR1 is MNHNY, CDR2 SVGAGI, per germline (reference sequence). The CDR3 reads CASSPSPWDRAVNEQFF. CDR3 nucleotide sequence: TGTGCCAGCAGTCCCTCCCCCTGGGACAGGGCTGTCAATGAGCAGTTCTTC.

This clone occurred a few times. The CDR3 bases are TGTGCCAGCAGCCCCGTCGGTTTGAAGGGGTTCGGCTACACCTTC. It is translated as CASSPVGLKGFGYTF. This chain links TRBV3-1 (or the pseudogene TRBV3-2) with TRBJ1-2; D may be TRBD1 (5 bases). V dropped 4 bases and J dropped 8 bases, with 20 bases sitting between them. Germline V lookup: CDR1 LGHDT, CDR2 YNNKEL (reference sequence). This CDR3 contains 15 residues.

The chain combines TRBV6-6 with TRBJ2-7; the match to TRBD2 covers 10 bases. CDR1 is MNHNY and CDR2 is SVGAGI in the germline V gene (reference sequence). The CDR3 has 15 residues. V was pared by 5 bases and J by 6 bases, with 10 bases of the junction left unmatched. For the CDR3, the DNA is TGTGCCAGCAGTCCTTGGAGCGGGGGGGTTGGCGAGCAGTACTTC. Protein: CASSPWSGGVGEQYF.

With regard to this clone: This same CDR3 is encoded by further DNA sequences in the sample. The chain has TRBV2 and TRBJ1-5; 8 bases agree with TRBD1. This CDR3 has 15 amino acids. V shed 6 bases and J 6 bases; nucleotides not matched to a gene: 10. Germline V gene data show CDR1 as SNHLY and CDR2 as FYNNEI. CDR3 sequence (DNA): TGTGCCAGCAGCCATCTTGACAGGGGATCTCAGCCCCAGCATTTT. Protein: CASSHLDRGSQPQHF.

This clone was detected a few times. V and J are TRBV5-1 and TRBJ1-6; TRBD1 agrees at 10 bases. Trimming at V came to 2 bases and at J to 8 bases, leaving 4 bases not matched to a gene. The CDR3 consists of 15 residues. Germline V gives CDR1 SGHRS, CDR2 YFSETQ. CDR3 nucleotides: TGCGCCAGCAGCTTAACCGGGACAGGGGATTCACCCCTCCACTTT. Translating it yields CASSLTGTGDSPLHF.

As for this clone: One junction end disagrees with the germline gene, perhaps due to a read error. The chain couples TRBV18 to TRBJ1-2; the match to TRBD1 covers 7 bases. The CDR3 extends over 14 amino acids. Germline V gene lookup returns CDR1 KGHSH and CDR2 LQKENI. CDR3 region: CASSPSGTDYDYTF. CDR3 sequence (DNA): TGTGCCAGCTCACCTTCCGGGACAGACTATGACTACACCTTC.

The rearrangement joins TRBV5-5 to TRBJ1-1; the match to TRBD1 covers 7 bases. In germline, CDR1 is SGHKS, CDR2 YYEKEE (reference sequence). This CDR3 contains 16 residues. Germline trimming cut 3 bases from V and 5 bases from J; bases unmatched to any gene: 13. DNA for the CDR3: TGTGCCAGCAGCTACACAGGGGTACGGGGTTTGACTGAAGCTTTCTTT. Its protein product is CASSYTGVRGLTEAFF.